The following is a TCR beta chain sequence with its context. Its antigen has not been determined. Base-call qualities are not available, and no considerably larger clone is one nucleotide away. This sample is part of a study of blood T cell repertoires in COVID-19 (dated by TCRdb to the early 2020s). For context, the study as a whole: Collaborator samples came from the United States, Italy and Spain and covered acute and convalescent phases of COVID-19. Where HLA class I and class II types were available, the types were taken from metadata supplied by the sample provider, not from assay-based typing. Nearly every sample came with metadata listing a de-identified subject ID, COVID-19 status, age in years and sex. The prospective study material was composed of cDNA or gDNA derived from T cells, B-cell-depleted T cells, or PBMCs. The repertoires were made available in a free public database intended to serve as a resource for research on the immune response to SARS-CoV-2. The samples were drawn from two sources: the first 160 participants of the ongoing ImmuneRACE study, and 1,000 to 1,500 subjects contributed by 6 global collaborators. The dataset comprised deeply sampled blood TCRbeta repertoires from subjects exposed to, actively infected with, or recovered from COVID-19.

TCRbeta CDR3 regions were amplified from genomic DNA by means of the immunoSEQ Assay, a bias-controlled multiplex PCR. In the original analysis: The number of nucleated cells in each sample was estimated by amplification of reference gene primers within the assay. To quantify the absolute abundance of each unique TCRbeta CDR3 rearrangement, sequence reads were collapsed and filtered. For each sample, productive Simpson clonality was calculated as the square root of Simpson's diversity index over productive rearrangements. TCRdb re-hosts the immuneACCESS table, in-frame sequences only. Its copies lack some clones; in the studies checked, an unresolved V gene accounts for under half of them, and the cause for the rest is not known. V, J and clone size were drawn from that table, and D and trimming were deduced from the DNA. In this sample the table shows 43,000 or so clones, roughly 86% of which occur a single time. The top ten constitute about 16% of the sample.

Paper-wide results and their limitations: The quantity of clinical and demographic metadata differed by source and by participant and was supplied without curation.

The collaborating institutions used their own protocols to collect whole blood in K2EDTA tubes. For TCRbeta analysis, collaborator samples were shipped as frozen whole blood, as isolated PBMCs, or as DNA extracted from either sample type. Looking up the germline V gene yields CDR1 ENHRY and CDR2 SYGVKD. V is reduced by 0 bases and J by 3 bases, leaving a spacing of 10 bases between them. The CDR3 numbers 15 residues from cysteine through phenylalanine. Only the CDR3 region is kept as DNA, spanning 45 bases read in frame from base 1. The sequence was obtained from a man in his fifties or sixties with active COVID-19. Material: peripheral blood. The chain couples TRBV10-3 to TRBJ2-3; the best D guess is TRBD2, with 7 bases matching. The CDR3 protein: CAISESRGGTDTQYF. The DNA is TGTGCCATCAGTGAGTCCAGGGGAGGGACAGATACGCAGTATTTT.